This entry concerns a single T cell receptor beta chain. The sequenced template was RNA, covering the TCR beta CDR3 region. An opening RT-PCR round employed HTBI primers and preceded a second-round multiplex PCR. TCRdb processed the multiplex PCR reads anew with MiXCR; each CDR3 protein has one entry. The sample contains a few hundred thousand distinct CDR3 sequences, under 45% of which appear only once. This CDR3 spans 14 amino acids. The junction had 4 bases not matched to a gene; V was cut back by 5 bases and J by 7 bases. CDR1 is SQVTM and CDR2 is ANQGSEA in the germline V gene. These data originate in a study of Graves' ophthalmopathy and Graves' hyperthyroidism.

This TCR was sampled from an adult man with Graves' hyperthyroidism. V usage is TRBV29-1 and J usage is TRBJ2-2, with 13 bases fitting TRBD2. Specimen: peripheral blood or thyroid tissue (not recorded which). CDR3: CSVRLAGGDGELFF. In DNA form, the CDR3 reads TGCAGCGTTAGACTAGCGGGAGGAGACGGGGAGCTGTTTTTT.